This T cell receptor beta chain was sequenced in a study of cytomegalovirus exposure and HLA in healthy donors. The PCR used 60 Vbeta and 13 Jbeta primers. The assay was immunoSEQ multiplex PCR, and TCRdb's table has in-frame clones only and misses some. The sample holds 240,000 or so clones, about 81% seen once. Study results and caveats: TCR beta chain V- and J-gene trimming was linked, in a later analysis, to a missense variant in DCLRE1C. Based on reports, TCR beta sequences accurately predicted HLA-A and HLA-B alleles for most subjects. In an earlier analysis, productive rearrangement rates for most beta V segments clustered near 87% or 30%. In a later analysis, HLA-associated TCR beta chains were more clonally expanded than equally common others.

CDR1 and CDR2 from the germline V gene are MNHEY and SVGAGI. Losses at the gene ends were 6 bases for V and 2 bases for J; bases not matched to a gene: 1. The CDR3 totals 12 residues. Note on this clone: As yet, its antigen is unknown.

The source of this sequence is a woman in her fifties or sixties in good health and CMV-seropositive. The chain joins TRBV6-5 to TRBJ2-7; TRBD1 aligns across 7 bases. The sample consisted of PBMCs. Written as DNA, the CDR3 is TGTGCCAGCAGAGGACAGGCCTACGAGCAGTACTTC. Translation: CASRGQAYEQYF.